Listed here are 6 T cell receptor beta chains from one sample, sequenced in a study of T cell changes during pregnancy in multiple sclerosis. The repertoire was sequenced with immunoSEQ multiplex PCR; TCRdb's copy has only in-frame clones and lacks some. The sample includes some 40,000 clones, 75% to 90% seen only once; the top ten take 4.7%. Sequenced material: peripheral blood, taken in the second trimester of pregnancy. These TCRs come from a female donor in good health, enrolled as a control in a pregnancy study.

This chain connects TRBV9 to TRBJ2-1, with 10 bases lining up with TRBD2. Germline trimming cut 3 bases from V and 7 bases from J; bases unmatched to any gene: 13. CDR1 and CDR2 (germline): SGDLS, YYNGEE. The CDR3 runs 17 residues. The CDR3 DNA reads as TGTGCCAGCAGCGCAGGACTAGCGGACGTCCGGGGTAATGAGCAGTTCTTC. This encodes CASSAGLADVRGNEQFF.

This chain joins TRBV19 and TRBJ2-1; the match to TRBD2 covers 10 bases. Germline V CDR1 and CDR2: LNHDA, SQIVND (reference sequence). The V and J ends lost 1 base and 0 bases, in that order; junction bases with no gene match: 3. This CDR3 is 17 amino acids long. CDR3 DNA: TGTGCCAGTAGTATAGCGGCTAGCGGGAGCTCCTACAATGAGCAGTTCTTC. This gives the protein CASSIAASGSSYNEQFF. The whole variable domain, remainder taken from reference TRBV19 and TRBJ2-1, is DGGITQSPKYLFRKEGQNVTLSCEQNLNHDAMYWYRQDPGQGLRLIYYSQIVNDFQKGDIAEGYSVSREKKESFPLTVTSAQKNPTAFYLCASSIAASGSSYNEQFFGPGTRLTVL.

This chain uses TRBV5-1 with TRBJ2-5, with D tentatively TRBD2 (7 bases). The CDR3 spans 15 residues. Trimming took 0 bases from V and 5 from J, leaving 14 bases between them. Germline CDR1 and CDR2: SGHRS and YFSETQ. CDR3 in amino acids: CASSLEGGFRETQYF. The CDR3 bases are TGCGCCAGCAGCTTGGAGGGGGGGTTTCGGGAGACCCAGTACTTC.

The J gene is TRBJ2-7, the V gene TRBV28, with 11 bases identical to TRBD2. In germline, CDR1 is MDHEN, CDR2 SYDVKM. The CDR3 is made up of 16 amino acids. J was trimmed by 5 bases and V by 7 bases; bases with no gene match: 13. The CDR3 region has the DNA TGTGCCAGCATCCCACCCACTAGCGGGAGCGTCCACGAGCAGTACTTC. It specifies CASIPPTSGSVHEQYF.

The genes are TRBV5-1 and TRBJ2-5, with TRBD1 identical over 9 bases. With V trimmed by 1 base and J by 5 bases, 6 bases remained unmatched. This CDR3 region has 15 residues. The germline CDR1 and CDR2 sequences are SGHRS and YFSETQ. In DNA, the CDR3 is TGCGCCAGCAGCTTGTCTACAGGGGGCGGGGAGACCCAGTACTTC. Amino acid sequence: CASSLSTGGGETQYF.

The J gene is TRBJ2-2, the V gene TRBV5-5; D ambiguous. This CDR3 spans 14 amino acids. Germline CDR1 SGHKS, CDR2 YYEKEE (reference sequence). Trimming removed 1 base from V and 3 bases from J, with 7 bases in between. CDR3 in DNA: TGTGCCAGCAGCTTGATATCTCACACCGGGGAGCTGTTTTTT. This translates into CASSLISHTGELFF.